This T cell receptor beta chain appears in the sequencing data of a study of Tregs in tolerant kidney transplant recipients. Thawed PBMCs were FACS-sorted into unstimulated CD4+CD25+CD127- regulatory T cells, CD4+CD25- non-regulatory cells, CD4 and CD8 cells. Repertoires were generated with immunoSEQ multiplex PCR, while TCRdb's copy carries only in-frame clones and drops some. The repertoire holds approximately 15,000 clones, with over 75% as singletons. CDR1 MNHNS and CDR2 SASEGT come from the germline V gene. Trimming left V 6 bases short and J 3 bases short, with 12 bases between. There are 13 residues in the CDR3.

J is TRBJ2-7 and V is TRBV6-1, with no clear D. The material sequenced was Tregs from blood, taken before the transplant. This clonotype was sampled from a human donor who received a combined kidney and bone marrow transplant. The CDR3 coding sequence is TGTGCCAGCAGCAGTGACTTATACTACGAGCAGTACTTC. Translated, it gives CASSSDLYYEQYF.